This T cell receptor (beta chain) appears in the sequencing data of a study of T-cell reconstitution after alpha-beta-depleted transplantation in children. Study-wide findings and caveats: Several hundred expanded graft clones reportedly were the source of alpha-beta T cells about two months after transplant. By one year post-transplant, T-cell counts and diversity largely arose from T cells that were newly produced. Certain patients had high TCRbeta diversity at day 60, and it came from recipient T cells and thymic progenitors that survived.

Germline values: CDR1 MNHNS, CDR2 SASEGT. The CDR3 consists of 16 residues. Deletions cut 1 base from V and 2 bases from J, with 15 bases between. Library preparation (for TCRbeta) was performed with unique molecular identifiers. TCRdb re-derived calls from the PCR reads in MiXCR, one entry per CDR3 protein. The sample includes about 32,000 distinct CDR3 sequences, roughly 6.5% of them seen just once. At least ten counts were recorded for this clonotype. Its antigen is as yet unknown. The sequence was obtained from a child under two years old who had a stem cell transplant for acute myeloid leukemia, so the T cells may come from the graft donor. This rearrangement joins TRBV6-1 to TRBJ2-7, with D unclear. The sample here was peripheral blood, taken 60 days after TCRalphabeta/CD19-depleted stem cell transplant. CDR3 DNA sequence: TGTGCCAGCAGTGAAGGCGTCCGGACCCTTACCTACGAGCAGTACTTC. This gives the protein CASSEGVRTLTYEQYF.